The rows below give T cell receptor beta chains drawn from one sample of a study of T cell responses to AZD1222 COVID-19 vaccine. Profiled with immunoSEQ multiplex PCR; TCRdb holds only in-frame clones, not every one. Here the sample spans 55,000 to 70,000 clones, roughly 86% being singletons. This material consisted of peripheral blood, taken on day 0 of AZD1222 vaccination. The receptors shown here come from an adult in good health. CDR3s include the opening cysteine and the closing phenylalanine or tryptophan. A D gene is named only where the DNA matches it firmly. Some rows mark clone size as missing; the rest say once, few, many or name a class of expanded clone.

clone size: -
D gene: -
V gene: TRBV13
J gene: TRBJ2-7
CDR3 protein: CASSLGLRAGPSYEQYF
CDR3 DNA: TGTGCCAGCAGCTTAGGCCTAAGGGCGGGACCCTCCTACGAGCAGTACTTC

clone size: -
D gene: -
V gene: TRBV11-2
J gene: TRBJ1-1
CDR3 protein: CASSLSPGPTEAFF
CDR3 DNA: TGTGCCAGCAGCTTAAGTCCAGGCCCCACTGAAGCTTTCTTT

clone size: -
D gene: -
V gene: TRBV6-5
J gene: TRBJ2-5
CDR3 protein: CASTQSGTQYF
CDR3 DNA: TGTGCCAGCACGCAAAGTGGGACCCAGTACTTC

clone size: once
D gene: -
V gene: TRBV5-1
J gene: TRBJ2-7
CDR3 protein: CASSGDDPYEQYF
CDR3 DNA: TGCGCCAGCAGCGGGGACGATCCCTACGAGCAGTACTTC

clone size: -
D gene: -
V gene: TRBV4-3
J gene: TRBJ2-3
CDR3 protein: CASSQDKAFTDTQYF
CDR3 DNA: TGCGCCAGCAGCCAAGATAAAGCGTTCACAGATACGCAGTATTTT

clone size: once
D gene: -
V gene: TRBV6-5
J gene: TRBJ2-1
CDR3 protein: CASSPRSSYNEQFF
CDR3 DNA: TGTGCCAGTAGCCCGCGGAGCTCCTACAATGAGCAGTTCTTC

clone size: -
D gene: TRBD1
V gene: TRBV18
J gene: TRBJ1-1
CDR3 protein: CASSPRTGGRNTEAFF
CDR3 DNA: TGTGCCAGCTCACCGAGGACAGGGGGAAGGAACACTGAAGCTTTCTTT

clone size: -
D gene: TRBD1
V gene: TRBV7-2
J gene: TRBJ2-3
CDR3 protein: CASSPIGTGTSTDTQYF
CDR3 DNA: TGTGCCAGCAGCCCAATCGGGACAGGGACTAGCACAGATACGCAGTATTTT

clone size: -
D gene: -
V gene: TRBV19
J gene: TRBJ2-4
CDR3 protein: CASSIDGWGRNIQYF
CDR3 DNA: TGTGCCAGTAGTATAGACGGTTGGGGGCGGAACATTCAGTACTTC

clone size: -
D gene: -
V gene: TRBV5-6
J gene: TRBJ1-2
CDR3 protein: CASFRQVGGFFGYTF
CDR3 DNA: TGTGCCAGCTTCAGACAGGTTGGAGGGTTCTTCGGCTACACCTTC

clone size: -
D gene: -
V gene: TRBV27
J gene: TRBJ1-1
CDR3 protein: CASSLNAQGVNTEAFF
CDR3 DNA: TGTGCCAGCAGTTTAAACGCTCAAGGGGTAAACACTGAAGCTTTCTTT

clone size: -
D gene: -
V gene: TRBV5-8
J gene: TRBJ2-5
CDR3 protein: CASSSRTGQETQYF
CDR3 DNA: TGTGCCAGCAGCTCGCGAACTGGACAAGAGACCCAGTACTTC

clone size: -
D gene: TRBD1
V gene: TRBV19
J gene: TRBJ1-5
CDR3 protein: CASRDRARQPQHF
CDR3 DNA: TGTGCCAGTAGGGACAGGGCGCGTCAGCCCCAGCATTTT

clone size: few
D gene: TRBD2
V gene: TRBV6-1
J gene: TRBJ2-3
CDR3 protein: CASSETLAGVSDTQYF
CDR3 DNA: TGTGCCAGCAGTGAAACGCTAGCGGGAGTCTCAGATACGCAGTATTTT

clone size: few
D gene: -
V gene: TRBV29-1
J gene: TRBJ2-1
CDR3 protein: CSVVRDSYNEQFF
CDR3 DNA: TGCAGCGTTGTACGGGATTCCTACAATGAGCAGTTCTTC

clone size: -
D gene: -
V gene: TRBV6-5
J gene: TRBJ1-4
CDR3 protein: CASSSTGRSEKLFF
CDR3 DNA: TGTGCCAGCAGCTCCACAGGGAGGAGTGAAAAACTGTTTTTT

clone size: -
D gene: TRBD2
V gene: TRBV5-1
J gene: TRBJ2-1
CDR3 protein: CASSLTSGGNNEQFF
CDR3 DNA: TGCGCCAGCAGCTTGACTAGCGGGGGTAATAATGAGCAGTTCTTC

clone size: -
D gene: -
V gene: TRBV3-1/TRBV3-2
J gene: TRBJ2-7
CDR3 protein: CASSQASSERRQYF
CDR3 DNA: TGTGCCAGCAGCCAGGCATCGAGCGAACGGAGGCAGTACTTC

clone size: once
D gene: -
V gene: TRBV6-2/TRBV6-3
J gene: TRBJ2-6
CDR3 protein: CASSYEVGANVLTF
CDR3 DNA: TGTGCCAGCAGTTACGAGGTTGGGGCCAACGTCCTGACTTTC

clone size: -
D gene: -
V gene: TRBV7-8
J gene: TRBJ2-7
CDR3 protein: CASSLPSSYEQYF
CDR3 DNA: TGTGCCAGCAGCTTACCGAGCTCCTACGAGCAGTACTTC

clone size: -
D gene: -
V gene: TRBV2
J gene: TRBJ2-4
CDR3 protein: CASSDLGAAKNIQYF
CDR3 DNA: TGTGCCAGCAGTGACTTAGGGGCGGCCAAAAACATTCAGTACTTC

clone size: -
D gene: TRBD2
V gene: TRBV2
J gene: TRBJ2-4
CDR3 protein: CASMVGEGNIQYF
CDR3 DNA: TGTGCCAGCATGGTGGGGGAGGGGAACATTCAGTACTTC